This T cell receptor beta chain was sequenced for a study of Graves' ophthalmopathy and Graves' hyperthyroidism. General study findings and limits: The model forecast ophthalmopathy progression, reaching 60% to 71% sensitivity and around 72% specificity. Among expanded thyroid clonotypes above 0.001 frequency, most also occurred in blood. In separating ophthalmopathy from stable hyperthyroidism, a 13-signature model achieved 85% to 90% sensitivity and approximately 81% specificity.

Investigators amplified TCR beta CDR3 regions from RNA transcripts. Investigators did first-round RT-PCR with HTBI primers, then second-round multiplex PCR. TCRdb re-analysed the multiplex PCR reads in MiXCR, keeping a single row per CDR3 protein. The sample lists about 700,000 distinct CDR3 sequences; roughly 39% were seen once. This clonotype has at least ten counts. Antigen: not known. CDR1 SGHVS and CDR2 FQNEAQ come from the germline V gene. The CDR3 covers 15 residues. The germline V and J ends were trimmed by 1 base and 1 base, with 10 bases remaining between them. The PBMCs were taken from under 12 ml of fresh peripheral blood.

The receptor's source is an adult man with Graves' ophthalmopathy. The source material was peripheral blood. The rearrangement uses TRBV7-8 and TRBJ2-5; D possibly matches TRBD1 or TRBD2 (5 bases each). In DNA form, the CDR3 reads TGTGCCAGCAGCTTAGGGTTCGGGACCCAAGAGACCCAGTACTTC. This gives the protein CASSLGFGTQETQYF.